This passage covers 6 T cell receptor beta chains from one sample sequenced in a study of cytomegalovirus exposure and HLA in healthy donors. Amplification used 60 Vbeta primers and 13 Jbeta primers. Sequencing used immunoSEQ multiplex PCR; TCRdb keeps in-frame clones, though not all of them. Of over 150,000 clones in the sample, 60% to 85% were seen once. Material for sequencing was PBMCs. The receptors originated from a man aged 25-45 years in good health and CMV-seropositive.

The J gene is TRBJ1-5, the V gene TRBV27, with D maybe TRBD1 (6 bases). This CDR3 has 16 residues. Per the germline V gene, CDR1 is MNHEY and CDR2 is SMNVEV (reference sequence). V lost 3 bases and J 0 bases, leaving 12 bases between the germline ends. CDR3 amino acids: CASSFTGPYSNQPQHF. The CDR3 DNA sequence: TGTGCCAGCAGTTTTACAGGGCCATATAGCAATCAGCCCCAGCATTTT.

V usage is TRBV2 and J usage is TRBJ2-1; a weak D match, TRBD2 (7 bases). CDR3 size: 15 residues. Germline CDR1 reads SNHLY; CDR2 reads FYNNEI. The V end lost 3 bases, the J end lost 3 bases, and 12 bases lay between the germline ends. CDR3 coding DNA: TGTGCCAGCAGTGATTGGGGGGGCAGCTACAATGAGCAGTTCTTC. Translated, it gives CASSDWGGSYNEQFF.

The chain has TRBV2 and TRBJ2-1, with a tentative D call TRBD1 (6 bases). V was shortened by 7 bases and J by 0 bases, with 10 bases between the two germline ends. The germline V gene has CDR1 SNHLY and CDR2 FYNNEI. The CDR3 is made up of 14 amino acids. CDR3 nucleotide sequence: TGTGCCAGCAAAGGGGGTGGCTCCTACAATGAGCAGTTCTTC. It encodes CASKGGGSYNEQFF.

The V gene is TRBV5-3, the J gene TRBJ1-5; 7 bases fit TRBD1. TRBV5-3 is an open reading frame, and its role is uncertain. The CDR3 runs 16 residues. Trimming took 5 bases from V and 1 from J; bases not matched to a gene: 9. The CDR3 loop is CARSSDRTHSNQPQHF. CDR3 bases: TGTGCCAGAAGTTCGGACAGGACTCACAGCAATCAGCCCCAGCATTTT.

This sequence joins TRBV30 and TRBJ1-2; 9 nucleotides agree with TRBD1. V lost 3 bases, J lost 4 bases, and 6 bases stayed unmatched. The CDR3 length is 14 residues. Germline V gene lookup returns CDR1 GTSNPN and CDR2 SVGIG (reference sequence). The CDR3 is CAWSLTGGGYGYTF. CDR3 sequence (DNA): TGTGCCTGGAGCTTGACAGGGGGTGGCTATGGCTACACCTTC.

The rearrangement uses TRBV5-6 and TRBJ2-3; D is perhaps TRBD2 (6 bases). The length of the CDR3 is 15 residues. The V end lost 4 bases, the J end lost 5 bases, and 17 bases lay between the germline ends. Germline loops: CDR1 SGHDT, CDR2 YYEEEE. CDR3 sequence: CASSTEGRAGDTQYF. The CDR3 bases are TGTGCCAGCAGCACGGAGGGTCGAGCCGGAGATACGCAGTATTTT.